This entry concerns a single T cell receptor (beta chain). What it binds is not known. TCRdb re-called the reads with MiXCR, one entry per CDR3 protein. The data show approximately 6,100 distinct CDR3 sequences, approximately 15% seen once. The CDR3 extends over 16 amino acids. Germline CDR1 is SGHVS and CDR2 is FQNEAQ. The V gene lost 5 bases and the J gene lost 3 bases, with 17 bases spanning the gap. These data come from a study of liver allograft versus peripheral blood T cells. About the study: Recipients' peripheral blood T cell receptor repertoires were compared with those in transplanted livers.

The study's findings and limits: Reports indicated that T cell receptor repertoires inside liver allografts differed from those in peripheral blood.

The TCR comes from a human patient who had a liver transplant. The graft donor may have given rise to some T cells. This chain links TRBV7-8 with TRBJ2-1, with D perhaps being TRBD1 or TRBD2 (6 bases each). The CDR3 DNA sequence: TGTGCCAGCAGCGCCCGAGGGGGGAGAAACTACAATGAGCAGTTCTTC. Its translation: CASSARGGRNYNEQFF. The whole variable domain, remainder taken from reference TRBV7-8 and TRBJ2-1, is GAGVSQSPRYKVAKRGQDVALRCDPISGHVSLFWYQQALGQGPEFLTYFQNEAQLDKSGLPSDRFFAERPEGSVSTLKIQRTQQEDSAVYLCASSARGGRNYNEQFFGPGTRLTVL.